This T cell receptor (beta chain) was recovered during a study of T cell responses to AZD1222 COVID-19 vaccine. With 6 bases clipped from V and 2 bases from J, the junction kept 5 bases outside the gene matches. Germline V lookup: CDR1 MNHEY, CDR2 SVGEGT. The CDR3 runs 14 residues. The study, taken as a whole, reports: Two doses of AZD1222 preceded a rise in Spike-specific TCR breadth and depth. Donors were largely white British and mainly female; clonal diversity was possibly underestimated.

Generated by immunoSEQ multiplex PCR, the TCRdb table keeps only in-frame clones and is missing some. The table records 96,000 or so clones, 85% to 90% of them present only once. To note about this clone: The antigen remains undetermined.

Specimen: peripheral blood, collected on day 0 of AZD1222 vaccination. This chain joins TRBV6-2 or TRBV6-3 and TRBJ2-7; 9 bases match TRBD2. This TCR was recovered from an adult in good health. CDR3 nucleotides: TGTGCCAGCAGCCAAGGACTAGCGACCTACGAGCAGTACTTC. Translation: CASSQGLATYEQYF.